This T cell receptor beta chain was captured in a study of cytomegalovirus exposure and HLA in healthy donors. This CDR3 is built from 14 residues. Germline assignment: CDR1 MNHEY and CDR2 SMNVEV (reference sequence). Trimming stripped 2 bases from V and 5 bases from J, with 13 bases between. Primers for the PCR totalled 60 Vbeta and 13 Jbeta. Clones were read by immunoSEQ multiplex PCR, and TCRdb kept only the in-frame ones, dropping some. The top ten clones hold around 2.3% of a sample with 85,000 to 90,000 clones, 70% to 90% of them seen once. The sequence derives from a man between 18 and 35 years old in good health and CMV-seronegative. The chain links TRBV27 to TRBJ2-7; TRBD2 is a possible D gene (6 bases). Sequencing used PBMCs. CDR3 coding DNA: TGTGCCAGCAGTTTAGAGCTTGGCGGGGACGAGCAGTACTTC. Its translation: CASSLELGGDEQYF.